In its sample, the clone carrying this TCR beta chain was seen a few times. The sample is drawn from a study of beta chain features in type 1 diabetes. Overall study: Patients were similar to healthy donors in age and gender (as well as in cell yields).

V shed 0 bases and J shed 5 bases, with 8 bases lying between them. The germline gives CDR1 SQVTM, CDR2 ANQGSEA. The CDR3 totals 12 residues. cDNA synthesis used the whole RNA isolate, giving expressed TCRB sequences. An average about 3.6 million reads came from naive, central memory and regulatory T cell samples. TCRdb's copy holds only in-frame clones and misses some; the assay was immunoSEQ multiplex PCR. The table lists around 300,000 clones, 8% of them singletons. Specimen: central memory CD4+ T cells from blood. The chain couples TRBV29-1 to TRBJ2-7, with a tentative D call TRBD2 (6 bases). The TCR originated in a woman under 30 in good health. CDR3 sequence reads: CSVEEGGDEQYV. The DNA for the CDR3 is TGCAGCGTTGAAGAGGGGGGAGACGAGCAGTACGTC.